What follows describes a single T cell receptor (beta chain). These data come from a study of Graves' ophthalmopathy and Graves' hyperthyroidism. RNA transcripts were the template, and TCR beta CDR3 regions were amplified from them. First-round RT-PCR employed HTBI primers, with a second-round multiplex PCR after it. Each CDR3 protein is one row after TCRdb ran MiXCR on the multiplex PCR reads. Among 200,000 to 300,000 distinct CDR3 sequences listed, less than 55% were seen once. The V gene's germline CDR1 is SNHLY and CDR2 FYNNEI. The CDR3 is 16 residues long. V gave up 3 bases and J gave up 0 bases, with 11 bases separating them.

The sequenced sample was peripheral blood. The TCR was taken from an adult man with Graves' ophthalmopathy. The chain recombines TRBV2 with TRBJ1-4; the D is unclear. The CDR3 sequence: CASSDLPRATNEKLFF. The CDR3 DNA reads TGTGCCAGCAGTGACCTTCCAAGGGCAACTAATGAAAAACTGTTTTTT.